Listed below are T cell receptor beta chains from one sample, sequenced in a study of CD8+ T cells in alopecia areata. Profiled with immunoSEQ multiplex PCR; TCRdb holds only in-frame clones, not every one. The sample comprises some 170,000 clones, around 71% of which are singletons, and 10% to 12% rests with the top ten. Sequencing was performed on CD8+ T cells sorted from blood, taken at week 0. Receptor source: a human donor with alopecia areata. CDR3s include the opening cysteine and the closing phenylalanine or tryptophan. Fields, in order: J gene, D gene, clone size, V gene, CDR3 protein, CDR3 DNA. The D gene is left open where the match is weak. Part of the rows lack a size; the others show once, few, many or a class for expanded clones.

TRBJ2-2,NA,once,TRBV9,CASSPTTGTGELFF,TGTGCCAGCAGCCCGACCACAGGCACCGGGGAGCTGTTTTTT
TRBJ2-1,NA,NA,TRBV29-1,CSVEDYNEQFF,TGCAGCGTTGAAGATTACAATGAGCAGTTCTTC
TRBJ2-7,NA,NA,TRBV10-3,CATISGHAGYEQYF,TGTGCCACCATTTCAGGACACGCGGGCTACGAGCAGTACTTC
TRBJ1-2,TRBD1,NA,TRBV30,CAWSVTGQGPYGYTF,TGTGCCTGGAGTGTTACCGGACAGGGGCCCTATGGCTACACCTTC
TRBJ2-7,TRBD2,NA,TRBV9,CASSAGTSGTYEQYF,TGTGCCAGCAGCGCCGGGACTAGCGGAACCTACGAGCAGTACTTC
TRBJ2-5,TRBD1,NA,TRBV12-5,CASGSTGGKETQYF,TGTGCTAGTGGCTCAACAGGGGGGAAAGAGACCCAGTACTTC
TRBJ2-3,NA,NA,TRBV7-7,CASSQTSSGTDTQYF,TGTGCTAGCAGCCAGACTAGTAGCGGCACAGATACGCAGTATTTT
TRBJ2-7,NA,few,TRBV20-1,CSARGGAEQYF,TGCAGTGCTAGAGGAGGGGCCGAGCAGTACTTC
TRBJ2-7,NA,NA,TRBV5-5,CASSPVRGRNDEQYF,TGTGCCAGCAGCCCGGTCAGGGGGAGGAACGACGAGCAGTACTTC
TRBJ2-1,NA,many,TRBV5-1,CASSLLSSYNEQFF,TGCGCCAGCAGCTTGCTTAGCTCCTACAATGAGCAGTTCTTC
TRBJ2-2,NA,NA,TRBV5-1,CASSFRGTNTGELFF,TGCGCCAGCAGCTTCCGGGGGACCAACACCGGGGAGCTGTTTTTT
TRBJ2-6,NA,NA,TRBV27,CASSPTTNPGANVLTF,TGTGCCAGCAGTCCGACTACAAACCCTGGGGCCAACGTCCTGACTTTC
TRBJ2-5,NA,few,TRBV5-1,CASSSVGSGGRETQYF,TGCGCCAGCAGCTCGGTGGGCAGCGGAGGTCGAGAGACCCAGTACTTC
TRBJ2-4,NA,NA,TRBV2,CASSEAPAPKNIQYF,TGTGCCAGCAGTGAAGCCCCCGCTCCCAAAAACATTCAGTACTTC
TRBJ2-4,NA,few,TRBV19,CASSFTGGEAKNIQYF,TGTGCCAGTAGTTTCACAGGGGGGGAGGCCAAAAACATTCAGTACTTC
TRBJ2-3,TRBD1,NA,TRBV7-8,CASRLNRGAPDTQYF,TGTGCCAGCAGACTAAACAGGGGTGCCCCAGATACGCAGTATTTT
TRBJ2-1,TRBD2,few,TRBV15,CATSELAGSSYNEQFF,TGTGCCACCAGCGAATTAGCGGGGAGTTCCTACAATGAGCAGTTCTTC
TRBJ2-1,NA,NA,TRBV23-1,CASSHRPFVIYEQFF,TGCGCCAGCAGTCACCGGCCCTTTGTTATTTATGAGCAGTTCTTC
TRBJ1-2,NA,NA,TRBV5-4,CASSPPWGGVYGYTF,TGTGCCAGCAGCCCACCTTGGGGGGGTGTCTATGGCTACACCTTC
TRBJ1-2,NA,NA,TRBV15,CATSREEGGEWWPGNYGYTF,TGTGCCACCAGCCGCGAAGAGGGGGGGGAGTGGTGGCCAGGGAACTATGGCTACACCTTC
TRBJ2-1,NA,NA,TRBV27,CASSLVRIVRDNEQFF,TGTGCCAGCAGTTTAGTAAGAATTGTACGAGACAATGAGCAGTTCTTC
TRBJ2-1,TRBD2,NA,TRBV6-1,CASSETYGGEYNEQFF,TGTGCCAGCAGTGAGACTTATGGGGGGGAGTACAATGAGCAGTTCTTC
TRBJ2-2,TRBD1,NA,TRBV9,CASTAPGTGNTGELFF,TGTGCCAGCACCGCACCGGGGACAGGGAACACCGGGGAGCTGTTTTTT
TRBJ2-7,NA,few,TRBV29-1,CSVERQEGEQYF,TGCAGCGTTGAGCGACAGGAGGGCGAGCAGTACTTC
TRBJ2-1,NA,once,TRBV13,CASSLEGQGSSYNEQFF,TGTGCCAGCAGCTTAGAGGGGCAGGGTAGCTCCTACAATGAGCAGTTCTTC
TRBJ2-1,NA,few,TRBV14,CASSPNPYNEQFF,TGTGCCAGCAGCCCGAACCCGTACAATGAGCAGTTCTTC
TRBJ1-5,NA,NA,TRBV5-1,CASSLVPGEPQHF,TGCGCCAGCAGCTTGGTGCCCGGGGAGCCCCAGCATTTT
TRBJ1-2,NA,NA,TRBV5-6,CASSLALNRNGYTF,TGTGCCAGCAGCTTGGCACTTAACAGGAATGGCTACACCTTC
TRBJ2-3,NA,NA,TRBV30,CAWKEGSDTQYF,TGTGCCTGGAAGGAGGGGTCAGATACGCAGTATTTT
TRBJ2-1,NA,few,TRBV27,CASSLWGDEQFF,TGTGCCAGCAGTTTATGGGGAGATGAGCAGTTCTTC
TRBJ2-7,NA,few,TRBV5-5,CASSSPTKTYEQYF,TGTGCCAGCAGCTCCCCGACAAAGACCTACGAGCAGTACTTC
TRBJ2-1,TRBD2,NA,TRBV30,CAWSPGAGAYNEQFF,TGTGCCTGGAGTCCTGGGGCGGGGGCCTACAATGAGCAGTTCTTC
TRBJ1-1,NA,few,TRBV29-1,CSVDSNTEAFF,TGCAGCGTTGATTCCAACACTGAAGCTTTCTTT
TRBJ2-7,TRBD1,NA,TRBV30,CAWSVQGIKTYEQYF,TGTGCCTGGAGTGTACAGGGGATTAAAACCTACGAGCAGTACTTC
TRBJ2-7,TRBD2,NA,TRBV29-1,CSVVAGEYEQYF,TGCAGCGTTGTAGCGGGGGAGTACGAGCAGTACTTC
TRBJ2-7,TRBD1,NA,TRBV5-6,CASSLISADRGLTYEQYF,TGTGCCAGCAGCTTGATATCGGCGGACAGGGGGTTAACCTACGAGCAGTACTTC
TRBJ1-6,NA,NA,TRBV7-3,CASSLTRGNSPLHF,TGTGCCAGCAGCTTAACTCGTGGGAATTCACCCCTCCACTTT